The 17 T cell receptor beta chains listed next were all sequenced from one sample in a study of blood T cell repertoires in COVID-19. Sequencing was performed with immunoSEQ multiplex PCR; in TCRdb, only in-frame clones are kept and a portion is missing. The sample contains about 160,000 clones, 80% of which appear only once. The sample consisted of PBMCs or T cells enriched from blood (not recorded which). The receptors come from a woman aged 55-69 years who had recovered from COVID-19.

J is TRBJ2-5 and V is TRBV2; 7 positions agree with TRBD1. The CDR3 has 13 residues. CDR1 is SNHLY and CDR2 is FYNNEI in the germline V gene. With V trimmed by 8 bases and J by 5 bases, 8 bases remained unmatched. The CDR3 spells CASGWGQLETQYF. The CDR3 DNA follows: TGTGCCAGCGGGTGGGGACAGTTGGAGACCCAGTACTTC.

The chain is built from TRBV24-1 and TRBJ2-3; the match to TRBD2 covers 12 bases. CDR3 length: 17 residues. V shed 7 bases, J shed 0 bases, and the junction held 7 bases outside the gene matches. The germline V gene has CDR1 KGHDR and CDR2 SFDVKD. DNA for the CDR3: TGTGCCACCAGCGGTACTAGCGGGGGGTCGAGCACAGATACGCAGTATTTT. It specifies CATSGTSGGSSTDTQYF.

The gene calls are TRBV14 and TRBJ1-4, with TRBD1 matching 8 bases. V shed 4 bases, J shed 8 bases, and the junction held 9 bases outside the gene matches. The CDR3 loop spans 15 amino acids. Per germline, CDR1 SGHDN and CDR2 FVKESK. CDR3 in amino acids: CASSRISGGREKLFF. The CDR3 nucleotides read TGTGCCAGCAGCCGAATATCAGGGGGCAGGGAAAAACTGTTTTTT.

The genes are TRBV3-1 (or the pseudogene TRBV3-2) and TRBJ1-5; TRBD1 might be the D (6 bases). The CDR3 totals 15 residues. Germline CDR1 is LGHDT and CDR2 is YNNKEL (reference sequence). The V and J ends lost 4 bases and 4 bases respectively, with 14 bases between them. CDR3 loop: CASSLSLGQNQPQHF. CDR3 DNA: TGTGCCAGCAGCCTGAGCCTCGGACAGAATCAGCCCCAGCATTTT.

This clone was detected only a few times. The rearrangement links TRBV25-1 to TRBJ1-2; D is unresolved. The CDR3 consists of 14 residues. The V end lost 0 bases, the J end lost 4 bases, and 9 bases lay between the germline ends. Germline V gene lookup returns CDR1 MGHDK and CDR2 SYGVNS. The CDR3 region is CASSEYGSLYGYTF. The CDR3, as DNA: TGTGCCAGCAGTGAATACGGGAGCCTCTATGGCTACACCTTC.

The J gene is TRBJ1-1, the V gene TRBV7-8; 7 bases align to TRBD1. The CDR3 length is 13 residues. Per the germline V gene, CDR1 is SGHVS and CDR2 is FQNEAQ. V shed 4 bases, J shed 1 base, and the junction held 0 bases outside the gene matches. In DNA form, the CDR3 reads TGTGCCAGCAGCTGGGACAGGAACACTGAAGCTTTCTTT. Amino acids: CASSWDRNTEAFF.

The chain recombines TRBV7-8 with TRBJ1-2; TRBD1 matches at 9 bases. This CDR3 comprises 17 residues. The V gene end was trimmed by 7 bases and the J gene end by 0 bases; junction bases not matched to a gene: 12. Germline V lookup: CDR1 SGHVS, CDR2 FQNEAQ. CDR3 loop: CASNPTRQGVPNYGYTF. The CDR3 DNA reads TGTGCCAGCAACCCCACACGACAGGGGGTACCTAACTATGGCTACACCTTC.

V and J are TRBV2 and TRBJ1-2; TRBD1 matches at 9 bases. Germline V CDR1 and CDR2: SNHLY, FYNNEI. V lost 8 bases, J lost 4 bases, and 11 bases stayed unmatched. The length of the CDR3 is 15 residues. CDR3 in amino acids: CASEASGQGGYGYTF. The CDR3 DNA reads TGTGCCAGCGAGGCATCGGGACAGGGTGGCTATGGCTACACCTTC.

This rearrangement joins TRBV5-4 to TRBJ1-2; 10 positions match TRBD1. Germline loops: CDR1 SGHNT, CDR2 YYREEE (reference sequence). After removal of 3 bases from V and 4 bases from J, the junction contained 12 bases not matched to a gene. The CDR3 length is 17 residues. CDR3 sequence reads: CASSSPTSGQGGYGYTF. The CDR3 region has the DNA TGTGCCAGCAGCTCGCCAACCTCAGGACAGGGGGGCTATGGCTACACCTTC.

V and J are TRBV18 and TRBJ1-5, with 7 bases fitting TRBD1. There are 17 residues in the CDR3. The trim removed 3 bases at V and 1 base at J, leaving 9 bases unmatched. Per germline, CDR1 KGHSH and CDR2 LQKENI. CDR3 sequence (DNA): TGTGCCAGCTCACCTCTATCACCGACAGGGAGCAATCAGCCCCAGCATTTT. Translated: CASSPLSPTGSNQPQHF.

CDR3 nucleotides: TGTGCCAGCACCTTAGGAGGGGCGACTAACTATGGCTACACCTTC. It yields the protein CASTLGGATNYGYTF. The chain combines TRBV2 with TRBJ1-2; tentative D call: TRBD1 (5 bases). The CDR3 extends over 15 amino acids. From germline, CDR1 is SNHLY and CDR2 FYNNEI. V was shortened by 7 bases and J by 0 bases, with 15 bases between the two germline ends.

This clone has just a few counts. The chain joins TRBV7-9 to TRBJ1-2; the match to TRBD1 covers 10 bases. This CDR3 is built from 14 residues. Trimming took 4 bases from V and 6 from J; bases not matched to a gene: 5. Germline V CDR1 and CDR2: SEHNR, FQNEAQ (reference sequence). CDR3 loop: CASSWSGQGNGYTF. CDR3 sequence (DNA): TGTGCCAGCAGCTGGTCGGGACAGGGGAATGGCTACACCTTC.

This clone was seen only once. The CDR3 DNA reads TGTGCCAGCAGAAACCGGGGTCTTGTCTCAGAGACCCAGTACTTC. Its translation is CASRNRGLVSETQYF. This chain joins TRBV28 and TRBJ2-5; D possibly corresponds to TRBD2 (5 bases). The CDR3 is 15 amino acids. CDR1 and CDR2 (germline): MDHEN, SYDVKM. The germline V and J ends were trimmed by 6 bases and 4 bases, with 18 bases remaining between them.

The chain has TRBV3-1 (or the pseudogene TRBV3-2) and TRBJ1-4; D unclear. The CDR3 runs to 13 residues. V was cut by 7 bases and J by 10 bases, with 16 bases left in between. Germline V gene lookup returns CDR1 LGHDT and CDR2 YNNKEL (reference sequence). CDR3 bases: TGTGCCAGCACCGATACTGAGGTTGGAAAACTGTTTTTT. The encoded protein is CASTDTEVGKLFF.

The rearrangement links TRBV27 to TRBJ1-5; possible D gene TRBD1, 5 bases. Trimming took 3 bases from V and 1 from J, leaving 7 bases between them. CDR1 and CDR2 from the germline V gene are MNHEY and SMNVEV (reference sequence). The CDR3 is 14 residues long. The CDR3 DNA sequence: TGTGCCAGCAGTTTGTGGGGCAGCAATCAGCCCCAGCATTTT. Translation gives CASSLWGSNQPQHF.

The chain has TRBV27 and TRBJ2-7; 8 bases are shared with TRBD2. The CDR3 loop spans 15 amino acids. Germline V gives CDR1 MNHEY, CDR2 SMNVEV (reference sequence). The V gene end was trimmed by 2 bases and the J gene end by 7 bases; junction bases not matched to a gene: 10. CDR3 DNA: TGTGCCAGCAGTTTAAGTTCAGCGGGGGTGGAGGAGCAGTACTTC. This encodes CASSLSSAGVEEQYF.

The chain employs TRBV6-5 and TRBJ1-1, with 9 bases matching TRBD1. The CDR3 contains 14 residues. Germline V lookup: CDR1 MNHEY, CDR2 SVGAGI. Trimming removed 6 bases from V and 1 base from J; junction bases left unmatched: 3. The CDR3 DNA is TGTGCCAGCAGCTCGACAGGGGGGAACACTGAAGCTTTCTTT. The encoded protein is CASSSTGGNTEAFF.